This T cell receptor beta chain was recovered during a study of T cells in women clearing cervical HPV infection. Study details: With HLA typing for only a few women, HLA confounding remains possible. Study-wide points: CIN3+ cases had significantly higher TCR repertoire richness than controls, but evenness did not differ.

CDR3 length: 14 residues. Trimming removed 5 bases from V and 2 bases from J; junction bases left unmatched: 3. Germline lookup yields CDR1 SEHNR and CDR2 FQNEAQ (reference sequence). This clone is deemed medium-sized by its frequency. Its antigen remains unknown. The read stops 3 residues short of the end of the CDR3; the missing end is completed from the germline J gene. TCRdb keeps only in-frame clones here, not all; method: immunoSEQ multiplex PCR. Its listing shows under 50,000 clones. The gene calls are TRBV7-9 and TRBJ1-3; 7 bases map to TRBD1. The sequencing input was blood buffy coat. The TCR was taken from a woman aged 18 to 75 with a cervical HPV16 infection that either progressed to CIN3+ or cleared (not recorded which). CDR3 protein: CASSPQGTGNTIYF. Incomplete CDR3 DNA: TGTGCCAGCAGCCCACAGGGGACTGGAAACACC.